The sequence of this TCR beta chain was determined in a study of shared clonotypes between healthy human individuals. The CDR3 runs 16 residues. V gave up 2 bases and J gave up 4 bases, with 15 bases separating them. The germline V gene encodes CDR1 MNHNS and CDR2 SASEGT. The protocol was immunoSEQ multiplex PCR, while the TCRdb copy is restricted to in-frame clones and leaves out a portion. Here the sample spans about 2.3 million clones, more than 85% being singletons. The donors were adults (healthy and HIV-negative) with no recent acute infections or vaccinations. This clonotype was obtained from a man in his late teens or twenties in good health. Some clones in this sample may be carry-over from other donors' samples. The sample taken for sequencing was naive CD4+ T cells from PBMCs. Subset noted: CD45RA+ positively selected. J is TRBJ1-3 and V is TRBV6-1; D not resolved. The CDR3 sequence: CASSEHLGGRGNTIYF. CDR3 DNA: TGTGCCAGCAGTGAACACCTGGGAGGGCGAGGAAACACCATATATTTT.